This TCR beta chain was recorded in a study of spatial heterogeneity in lung cancer. About the research overall: Sequences of the beta chain were consistently detected in greater numbers than alpha-chain sequences. Study findings and constraints: Expanded tumor TCRs that were ubiquitous appeared in blood more at resection than follow-up.

One entry per CDR3 protein, called by TCRdb with MiXCR from the 5' RACE reads. The sample carries tens of thousands of distinct CDR3 sequences, about 12% recorded once. The CDR3 has 16 residues. V was pared by 4 bases and J by 1 base, with 9 bases of the junction left unmatched. The germline V gene has CDR1 SGHRS and CDR2 YFSETQ. Time point reported: sample taken at primary tumor resection. Sequencing of whole RNA from tumor, nontumor lung or frozen PBMC involved no sorting. This clonotype has a handful of counts. Its antigen is not known. The receptor comes from a male donor with early-stage non-small cell lung cancer. The material was PBMCs, obtained at surgery. The chain uses TRBV5-1 and TRBJ2-7; 9 bases align to TRBD1. CDR3 bases: TGCGCCAGCAGCACGGGACAGGGTTCCTATTCCTACGAGCAGTACTTC. It encodes CASSTGQGSYSYEQYF.